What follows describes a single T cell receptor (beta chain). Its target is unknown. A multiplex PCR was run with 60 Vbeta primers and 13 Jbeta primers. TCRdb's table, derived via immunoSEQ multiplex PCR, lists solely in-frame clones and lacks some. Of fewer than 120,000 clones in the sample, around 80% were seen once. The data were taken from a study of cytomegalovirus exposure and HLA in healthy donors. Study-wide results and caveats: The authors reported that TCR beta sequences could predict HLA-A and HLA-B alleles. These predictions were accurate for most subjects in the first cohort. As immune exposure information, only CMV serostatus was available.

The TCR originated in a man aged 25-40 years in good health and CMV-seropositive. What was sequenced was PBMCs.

CDR3 protein: CASSQPGQGDGYTF. CDR3 in DNA: TGCGCCAGCAGCCAACCGGGACAGGGAGATGGCTACACCTTC. The chain uses TRBV4-3 and TRBJ1-2; 9 positions match TRBD1. The CDR3 contains 14 residues. From germline, CDR1 is LGHNA and CDR2 YSLEER. The J segment lost 6 bases and the V segment lost 2 bases, leaving 4 bases of the junction unmatched.